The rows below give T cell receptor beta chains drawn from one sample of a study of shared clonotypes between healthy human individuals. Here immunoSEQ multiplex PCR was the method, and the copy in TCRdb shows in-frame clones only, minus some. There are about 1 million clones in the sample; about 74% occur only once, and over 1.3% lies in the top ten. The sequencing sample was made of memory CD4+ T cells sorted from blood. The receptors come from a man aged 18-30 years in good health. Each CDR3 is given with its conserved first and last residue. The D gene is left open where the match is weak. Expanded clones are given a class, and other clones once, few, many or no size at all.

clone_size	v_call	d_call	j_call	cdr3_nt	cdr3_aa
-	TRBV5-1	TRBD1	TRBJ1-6	TGCGCCAGCAGCGGGACAGGAGGGGGCAATTCACCCCTCCACTTT	CASSGTGGGNSPLHF
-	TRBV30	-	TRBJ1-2	TGTGCCGGATACAGTAGCCTAAACTATGGCTACACCTTC	CAGYSSLNYGYTF
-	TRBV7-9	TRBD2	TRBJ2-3	TGTGCCAGCAGCTACCCTAGCGGGGGAACCACAGATACGCAGTATTTT	CASSYPSGGTTDTQYF
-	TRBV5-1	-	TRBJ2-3	TGCGCCAGCAGCTTGGCACTCGACACAGATACGCAGTATTTT	CASSLALDTDTQYF
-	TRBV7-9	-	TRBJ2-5	TGTGCCAGCAGCTTAGCCCCGATTGAGACCCAGTACTTC	CASSLAPIETQYF
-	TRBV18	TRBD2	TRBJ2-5	TGTGCCAGCTCCCGACTAGCGGGAGAGGGAGAGACCCAGTACTTC	CASSRLAGEGETQYF
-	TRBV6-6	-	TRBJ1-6	TGTGCCAGCAGTCAAGCCGGGGGAGATTCACCCCTCCACTTT	CASSQAGGDSPLHF
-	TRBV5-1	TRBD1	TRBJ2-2	TGCGCCAGCAGCGTAGCGCGGACAGGGAGGACCGGGGAACTGTTTTTT	CASSVARTGRTGELFF
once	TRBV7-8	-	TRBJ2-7	TGTGCCAGCAGCTCTAGCAGGGACAACGAGCAGTACTTC	CASSSSRDNEQYF
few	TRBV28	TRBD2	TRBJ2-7	TGTGCCATAACAGCGGGGCGGGGCCTCTCCTACGAGCAGTACTTC	CAITAGRGLSYEQYF
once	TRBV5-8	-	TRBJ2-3	TGTGCCAGCAGCTTACTGGGTACGCAGTATTTT	CASSLLGTQYF
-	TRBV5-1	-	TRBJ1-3	TGCGCCAGCAGCTTGGCCGAGGCATTGGGAAACACCATATATTTT	CASSLAEALGNTIYF
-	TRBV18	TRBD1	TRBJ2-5	TGTGCCAGCTCAGACAGGGGTCAAGAGACCCAGTACTTC	CASSDRGQETQYF
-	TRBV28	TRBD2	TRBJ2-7	TGTGCCAGCAGTCCCGCCGGGACTAGCGGAGAGACTGAGTACTTC	CASSPAGTSGETEYF
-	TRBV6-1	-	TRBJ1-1	TGTGCCAGCAGGGCCACGTACTGGGAAGCTTTCTTT	CASRATYWEAFF
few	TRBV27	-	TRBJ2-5	TGTGCCAGCAGTTTATCCGGGACTCAAGAGACCCAGTACTTC	CASSLSGTQETQYF
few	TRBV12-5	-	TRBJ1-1	TGTGCTAGTGGGCGTGGTGGCGGTAGCGGTGAAGCTTTCTTT	CASGRGGGSGEAFF
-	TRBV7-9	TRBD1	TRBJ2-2	TGTGCCAGCAGCTCACACAGGGGAGTTCTTACCGGGGAGCTGTTTTTT	CASSSHRGVLTGELFF
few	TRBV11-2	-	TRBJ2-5	TGTGCCAGCAGCCCGTACGGGCAAGAGCAGTACTTC	CASSPYGQEQYF
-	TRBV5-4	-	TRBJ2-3	TGTGCCAGCAGCGCCGTGATGGGGCCCTCACCAGATACGCAGTATTTT	CASSAVMGPSPDTQYF
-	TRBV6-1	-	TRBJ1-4	TGTGCCAGCAGTATGGGGCTTAATGAAAAACTGTTTTTT	CASSMGLNEKLFF
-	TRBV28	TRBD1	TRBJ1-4	TGTGCCAGCAGTTATACCGGGACAGGGGTGATAACTAATGAAAAACTGTTTTTT	CASSYTGTGVITNEKLFF
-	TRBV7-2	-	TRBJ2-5	TGTGCCAGCAGCCCCGTGGGGGGAGGAGAGACCCAGTACTTC	CASSPVGGGETQYF
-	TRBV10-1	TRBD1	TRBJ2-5	TGCGCCAGCAGTAGGGACAGGGGGCCCCAAGAGACCCAGTACTTC	CASSRDRGPQETQYF
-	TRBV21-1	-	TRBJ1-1	TGTGCCAGCAGCACCAGGACAGGGAGAAGGACTGAAGCTTTCTTT	CASSTRTGRRTEAFF
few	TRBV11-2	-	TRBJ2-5	TGTGCCAGCCAGATCGAAGAGGGTTTGAAGACCCAGTACTTC	CASQIEEGLKTQYF
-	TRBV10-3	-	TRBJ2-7	TGTGCCATCAGTGCCGGGGGCTACGAGCAGTACTTC	CAISAGGYEQYF
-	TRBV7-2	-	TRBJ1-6	TGTGCCAGCAGCCCTAGGGCGGAGGGGCATTCACCCCTCCACTTT	CASSPRAEGHSPLHF
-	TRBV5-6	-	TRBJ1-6	TGTGCCAGCAGCTTGCCAAGGGAGGTTTCACCCCTCCACTTT	CASSLPREVSPLHF
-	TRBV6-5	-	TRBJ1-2	TGTGCCAGCACCCCAGGGACAAGCCATGGCTACACCTTC	CASTPGTSHGYTF
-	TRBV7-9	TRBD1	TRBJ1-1	TGTGCCAGCAGTTTGACAGGGGGTGCGACTGAAGCTTTCTTT	CASSLTGGATEAFF
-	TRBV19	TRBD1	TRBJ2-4	TGTGCCAGTAGCAGGGACAGTAAAAACATTCAGTACTTC	CASSRDSKNIQYF
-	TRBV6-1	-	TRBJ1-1	TGTGCCAGCAGTCCCGAGGACAGTTTGAACACTGAAGCTTTCTTT	CASSPEDSLNTEAFF
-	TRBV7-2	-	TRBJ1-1	TGTGCCAGCAGCTCGATCCCGTCCGGGATCACTGAAGCTTTCTTT	CASSSIPSGITEAFF
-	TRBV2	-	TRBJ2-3	TGTGCCAGCAACTCGGCTGCCGGGACAGATACGCAGTATTTT	CASNSAAGTDTQYF
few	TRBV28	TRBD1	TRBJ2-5	TGTGCCAGCAGTTCCAAGAGGACAGGGGGCATGCAAGAGACCCAGTACTTC	CASSSKRTGGMQETQYF
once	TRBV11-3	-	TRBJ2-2	TGTGCCAGCAGCCTACGTGATCCCGGGGAGCTGTTTTTT	CASSLRDPGELFF
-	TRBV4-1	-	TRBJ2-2	TGCGCCAGCAGCCAAGGGACCGATACCGGGGAGCTGTTTTTT	CASSQGTDTGELFF
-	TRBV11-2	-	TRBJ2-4	TGTGCCAGCACCCTAGCCAAAAACATTCAGTACTTC	CASTLAKNIQYF
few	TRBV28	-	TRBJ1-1	TGTGCCAGCAAAATCTACGGGTTCTGGGACACTGAAGCTTTCTTT	CASKIYGFWDTEAFF
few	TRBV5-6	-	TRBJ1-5	TGTGCCAGCAGCTTCTCCGGACAGCCCCAGCATTTT	CASSFSGQPQHF
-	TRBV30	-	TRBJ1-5	TGTGCCTGGAGCGCTCCCCCTGCCTTGGATCAGCCCCAGCATTTT	CAWSAPPALDQPQHF
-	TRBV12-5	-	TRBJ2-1	TGTGCTACTCGAACCAACTCGAAGGAGCAGTTCTTC	CATRTNSKEQFF
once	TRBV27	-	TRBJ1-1	TGTGCCAGCAGTCGGGAGGGTATTCGAGCTTTCTTT	CASSREGIRAFF
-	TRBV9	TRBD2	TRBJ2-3	TGTGCCAGCAGCCCGGGGACTAGCGTCGGCACAGATACGCAGTATTTT	CASSPGTSVGTDTQYF
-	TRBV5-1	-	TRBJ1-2	TGCGCCAGCAGAGACCTCCCAAACTATGGCTACACCTTC	CASRDLPNYGYTF
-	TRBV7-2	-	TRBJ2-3	TGTGCCAGCTCCCCCCCGGGCACGCAGTATTTT	CASSPPGTQYF
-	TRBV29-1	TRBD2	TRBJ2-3	TGCAGCGGCTGCCCCAATAGCGGGGGGGATCCGCAGTATTTT	CSGCPNSGGDPQYF
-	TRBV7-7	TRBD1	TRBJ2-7	TGTGCTAGCAGCTTCCGGGACAGAGGAGGTATGGGGCAGTACTTC	CASSFRDRGGMGQYF
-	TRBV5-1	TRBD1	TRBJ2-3	TGCGCCAGCAGCTTGGCCGGGGGACAGGGGACAGATACGCAGTATTTT	CASSLAGGQGTDTQYF
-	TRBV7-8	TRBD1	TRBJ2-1	TGTGCCAGCAGCTCAGCCGGGACAGGCTCCTACAATGAGCAGTTCTTC	CASSSAGTGSYNEQFF
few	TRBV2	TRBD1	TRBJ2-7	TGTGCCAGCAGAGCGATCGGACAGGGTACGTTCGAGCAGTACTTC	CASRAIGQGTFEQYF
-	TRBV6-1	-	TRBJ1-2	TGTGCCAGCAGTGAAAGACAGTTACCCAACTATGGCTACACCTTC	CASSERQLPNYGYTF
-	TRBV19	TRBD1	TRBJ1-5	TGTGCCAGTAGTGCAGGGACAGGGGGCTCAGGTTCCCAGCATTTT	CASSAGTGGSGSQHF
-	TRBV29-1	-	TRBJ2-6	TGCAGCGTTGAAGGGGGGGCCAACGTCCTGACTTTC	CSVEGGANVLTF
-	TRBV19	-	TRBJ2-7	TGTGCCAGTAGTATCGCGGCCAGGTTTGCCTACGAGCAGTACTTC	CASSIAARFAYEQYF
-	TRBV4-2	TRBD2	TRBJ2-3	TGTGCCAGCAGTCTCGGACTAGCGGGAGGAACAGATACGCAGTATTTT	CASSLGLAGGTDTQYF
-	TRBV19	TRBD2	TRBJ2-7	TGTGCCAGTAACCCTAGCGGGAGCTACGAGCAGTACTTC	CASNPSGSYEQYF
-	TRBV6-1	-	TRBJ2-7	TGTGCCAGCAGTTCGGGGACACTCCTACGAGGGCAGTACTTC	CASSSGTLLRGQYF